Presented here are 18 T cell receptor beta chains from one specimen sequenced in a study of cytomegalovirus exposure and HLA in healthy donors. Researchers ran the PCR with 60 Vbeta and 13 Jbeta primers. TCRdb keeps only in-frame clones here, not all; method: immunoSEQ multiplex PCR. The sample holds about 180,000 clones, about 80% seen once. What was sequenced was PBMCs. Receptors were obtained from a woman in her thirties or forties in good health and CMV-seronegative.

V is TRBV4-3 and J is TRBJ1-2; a possible D gene is TRBD1 (5 bases). Between the trimmed V and J ends, which lost 1 base and 5 bases, there was a span of 14 bases. CDR3 length: 15 amino acids. Germline lookup yields CDR1 LGHNA and CDR2 YSLEER. CDR3 in DNA: TGCGCCAGCAGCCAAGGGGGGGGACCTATTTATGGCTACACCTTC. This translates into CASSQGGGPIYGYTF.

This clone has a handful of counts. V is TRBV4-1 and J is TRBJ2-1; 10 bases line up with TRBD2. This CDR3 has 19 amino acids. Germline loops: CDR1 MGHRA, CDR2 YSYEKL. The trim removed 5 bases at V and 0 bases at J, leaving 13 bases unmatched. CDR3 coding DNA: TGCGCCAGCAGCTCCCCGGGACTAGCGAGGGGGAGCTCCTACAATGAGCAGTTCTTC. Encoded protein: CASSSPGLARGSSYNEQFF.

The chain is built from TRBV28 and TRBJ2-7; tentative D call: TRBD1 (6 bases). CDR3 length: 12 amino acids. Germline values: CDR1 MDHEN, CDR2 SYDVKM. Trimming removed 2 bases at V and 8 bases at J, with 10 bases between. The CDR3 nucleotides are TGTGCCAGCAGTTTAGCAGGGGTAAAGCAGTACTTC. This translates into CASSLAGVKQYF.

The chain uses TRBV4-1 and TRBJ2-3; 7 positions match TRBD2. J gave up 4 bases and V 3 bases, and 19 bases lay outside the gene matches. Germline V CDR1 and CDR2: MGHRA, YSYEKL. CDR3 size: 19 residues. DNA for the CDR3: TGCGCCAGCAGCCAGACCGATGCACGAGCGGGGCCCGGCGCAGATACGCAGTATTTT. Its protein product is CASSQTDARAGPGADTQYF.

This clone has a single count. The chain recombines TRBV19 with TRBJ1-4; 7 bases line up with TRBD1. The CDR3 spans 15 residues. Germline loops: CDR1 LNHDA, CDR2 SQIVND (reference sequence). Unmatched junction bases numbered 6, after V lost 3 bases and J lost 5 bases. The CDR3 region is CASSIPRQGNEKLFF. The DNA for the CDR3 is TGTGCCAGTAGTATCCCGAGACAGGGCAATGAAAAACTGTTTTTT.

The chain carries TRBV5-1 and TRBJ2-2; TRBD2 matches 8 bases. This CDR3 comprises 16 residues. Germline lookup yields CDR1 SGHRS and CDR2 YFSETQ. The V segment lost 1 base and the J segment 6 bases; nucleotides outside the gene matches: 8. DNA for the CDR3: TGCGCCAGCAGCTTGTCGTGGCGGGGGGCCCCCGGGGAGCTGTTTTTT. This gives the protein CASSLSWRGAPGELFF.

The CDR3, as DNA: TGTGCCAGTAGTTCTCGAACAGGGTCCCGGGAGACCCAGTACTTC. Translated: CASSSRTGSRETQYF. The chain joins TRBV19 to TRBJ2-5; D perhaps matches TRBD1 (6 bases). V shed 5 bases and J shed 5 bases, with 18 bases lying between them. CDR3 size: 15 residues. CDR1 LNHDA and CDR2 SQIVND come from the germline V gene (reference sequence).

The rearrangement joins TRBV6-5 to TRBJ1-4; TRBD1 agrees at 9 bases. V dropped 6 bases and J dropped 5; count of bases not matched to a gene: 4. CDR1 MNHEY and CDR2 SVGAGI come from the germline V gene. The CDR3 is made up of 14 amino acids. For the CDR3, the DNA is TGTGCCAGCAGCCGGGACAGGGTGAATGAAAAACTGTTTTTT. Protein product: CASSRDRVNEKLFF.

The chain employs TRBV6-1 and TRBJ1-2; TRBD1 agrees at 10 bases. CDR1 and CDR2 from the germline V gene are MNHNS and SASEGT. J lost 2 bases, V lost 6 bases, and 3 bases had no gene match. The CDR3 is made up of 14 amino acids. CDR3 protein: CASSPDRGNYGYTF. CDR3 DNA sequence: TGTGCCAGCAGCCCGGACAGGGGGAACTATGGCTACACCTTC.

This clone appeared many times. The rearrangement uses TRBV4-1 and TRBJ1-4; TRBD1 matches at 7 bases. Germline CDR1 MGHRA, CDR2 YSYEKL. After removal of 0 bases from V and 8 bases from J, the junction contained 6 bases not matched to a gene. The CDR3 spans 15 residues. The CDR3 region is CASSQESQGGEKLFF. The CDR3 nucleotides are TGCGCCAGCAGCCAAGAGTCGCAGGGGGGCGAAAAACTGTTTTTT.

CDR3 bases: TGTGCCAGCAGCCCGCTACCGGGACTAGCGGGAGAGGTGAACATTCAGTACTTC. It specifies CASSPLPGLAGEVNIQYF. The rearrangement joins TRBV11-2 to TRBJ2-4; TRBD2 matches 14 bases. Germline CDR1 and CDR2: SGHAT and FQNNGV. V lost 5 bases, J lost 7 bases, and 13 bases stayed unmatched. The CDR3 loop spans 18 amino acids. Full variable domain (remainder filled in from reference TRBV11-2 and TRBJ2-4): EAGVAQSPRYKIIEKRQSVAFWCNPISGHATLYWYQQILGQGPKLLIQFQNNGVVDDSQLPKDRFSAERLKGVDSTLKIQPAKLEDSAVYLCASSPLPGLAGEVNIQYFGAGTRLSVL.

The chain has TRBV5-1 and TRBJ2-5; the match to TRBD2 covers 7 bases. TRBJ2-7 explains the end of the DNA better; the J call may be wrong. Germline loops: CDR1 SGHRS, CDR2 YFSETQ. The CDR3 loop spans 16 amino acids. The CDR3 sequence: CASSLPLAGLSYEQYF. CDR3 DNA sequence: TGCGCCAGCAGCTTACCATTAGCGGGTCTTTCCTACGAGCAGTACTTC.

V and J are TRBV29-1 and TRBJ1-2; TRBD1 matches at 7 bases. Germline CDR1 is SQVTM and CDR2 is ANQGSEA. J gave up 7 bases and V 3 bases, and 5 bases lay outside the gene matches. The CDR3 is 12 amino acids. This CDR3 reads CSVDTTGSGYTF. CDR3 coding DNA: TGCAGCGTTGATACGACAGGGAGTGGCTACACCTTC.

The J gene is TRBJ2-2, the V gene TRBV6-6; 7 bases are a match to TRBD1. Germline assignment: CDR1 MNHNY and CDR2 SVGAGI (reference sequence). J gave up 6 bases and V 6 bases, and 4 bases lay outside the gene matches. The CDR3 sequence is 13 residues long. In DNA, the CDR3 is TGTGCCAGCAGCATCGACAGGGCCGGGGAGCTGTTTTTT. It encodes CASSIDRAGELFF.

The V call is TRBV11-2, the J call TRBJ1-2; D gene unclear. V shed 4 bases and J shed 2 bases, with 14 bases lying between them. This CDR3 contains 15 residues. CDR1 is SGHAT, CDR2 FQNNGV, per germline. CDR3 loop: CASSSRLAPNYGYTF. CDR3 bases: TGTGCCAGCAGCTCCCGACTGGCCCCAAACTATGGCTACACCTTC.

The CDR3 protein is CASSFNRGGTDTQYF. CDR3 sequence (DNA): TGTGCCAGCAGTTTCAACAGGGGGGGCACAGATACGCAGTATTTT. V and J are TRBV27 and TRBJ2-3; 8 positions agree with TRBD1. V shed 3 bases and J 1 base; nucleotides not matched to a gene: 3. The CDR3 sequence is 15 residues long. Germline V gives CDR1 MNHEY, CDR2 SMNVEV (reference sequence).

This chain joins TRBV6-4 and TRBJ2-3; D is perhaps TRBD2 (5 bases). Germline V CDR1 and CDR2: MRHNA, SNTAGT. The ends were cut back, 0 bases at V and 3 bases at J, with 16 bases in the middle. This CDR3 has 17 amino acids. The CDR3 sequence is CASSDSRRGTGTDTQYF. The CDR3, as DNA: TGTGCCAGCAGTGACTCCAGACGGGGAACCGGGACAGATACGCAGTATTTT.

The chain joins TRBV13 to TRBJ1-2, with a tentative D call TRBD1 (6 bases). The CDR3 length is 13 residues. V lost 5 bases, J lost 4 bases, and 11 bases lay in between. CDR1 PRHDT and CDR2 FYEKMQ come from the germline V gene (reference sequence). The CDR3 is CASSATGFYGYTF. As DNA, the CDR3 is TGTGCCAGCAGCGCCACAGGGTTCTATGGCTACACCTTC.